This is a list of T cell receptor beta chains from one sample in a study of cytomegalovirus exposure and HLA in healthy donors. Sequencing was performed with immunoSEQ multiplex PCR; in TCRdb, only in-frame clones are kept and a portion is missing. Here the sample spans around 200,000 clones, about 88% being singletons. Sequencing input: PBMCs. All receptors derive from a woman aged 25 to 39 in good health and CMV-seronegative. Both conserved end residues are trimmed from each CDR3. Each record gives: CDR3 length, V gene, CDR3 protein.

14,TRBV15,ATSRDSRRVNTEAF
13,TRBV5-1,ASSPWTGLNTEAF
15,TRBV4-1,ASSQGLAGTRSYEQY
13,TRBV9,ASSPTTGGFDEQF
12,TRBV2,ASSSSGGLVEQF
13,TRBV5-6,ASSFFDSNTDTQY
14,TRBV5-1,ASSFGLAGVTYEQY
12,TRBV5-1,ASSLLTAFDGYT
13,TRBV27,ASSLWLAGNNEQF
11,TRBV6-5,ASQTSATHEQY
11,TRBV2,ASSEVTGWEQY
15,TRBV19,ASSHGQGTGKNEKLF
13,TRBV5-5,ASSFADSRTGELF
13,TRBV4-1,ASSQSRGGNQPQH
12,TRBV6-6,ASSWGTASNEQY
12,TRBV7-8,ASSLRTGFTEAF
14,TRBV5-4,ASSFVPGQGTGELF
13,TRBV5-1,ASSWDSYSGNTIY
17,TRBV6-1,ASSDGGRAGWTFSYEQY
13,TRBV28,ASTLRDSPYNEQF
12,TRBV5-4,ASKPGTANTEAF
12,TRBV7-2,ASSLDRVKETQY
14,TRBV7-9,ASSLAGRGLGETQY
10,TRBV19,ASSSDNQPQH
12,TRBV6-6,ASSSSAGQNTIY
14,TRBV11-3,ASSTGLAGAYNEQF